The rows below give T cell receptor beta chains drawn from one sample of a study of T cell responses to AZD1222 COVID-19 vaccine. TCRdb's table, derived via immunoSEQ multiplex PCR, lists solely in-frame clones and lacks some. The data show about 53,000 clones, around 85% seen once. Here the sequenced sample was peripheral blood, taken on day 0 of AZD1222 vaccination. All receptors derive from an adult in good health. CDR3s include the opening cysteine and the closing phenylalanine or tryptophan. The D gene is left open where the match is weak. Rows give clone size only sometimes, using once, few, many, or a class for an expanded clone.

J gene | V gene | D gene | CDR3 length | clone size | CDR3 protein | CDR3 DNA
TRBJ2-1 | TRBV12-3/TRBV12-4 | . | 11 | . | CASSFNTRQFF | TGTGCCAGCAGTTTTAACACACGGCAGTTCTTC
TRBJ1-4 | TRBV5-1 | . | 16 | . | CASSRSSSGPNEKLFF | TGCGCCAGCAGCCGCTCCTCTTCGGGGCCTAATGAAAAACTGTTTTTT
TRBJ2-1 | TRBV5-6 | TRBD2 | 15 | . | CASSFRLAEYNEQFF | TGTGCCAGCAGCTTTAGGCTAGCGGAATACAATGAGCAGTTCTTC
TRBJ1-5 | TRBV6-5 | . | 15 | . | CASRLSGGSNQPQHF | TGTGCCAGCAGGCTCTCGGGAGGCAGCAATCAGCCCCAGCATTTT
TRBJ1-1 | TRBV19 | TRBD1 | 16 | . | CASSTSAGGGNTEAFF | TGTGCCAGTAGTACCTCCGCAGGGGGCGGAAACACTGAAGCTTTCTTT
TRBJ2-7 | TRBV29-1 | . | 12 | . | CSVEEPRDEQYF | TGCAGCGTTGAAGAACCCAGGGACGAGCAGTACTTC
TRBJ1-2 | TRBV7-2 | . | 14 | . | CASSLDAGANGYTF | TGTGCCAGCAGCTTAGACGCAGGGGCGAATGGCTACACCTTC
TRBJ2-5 | TRBV5-6 | . | 13 | few | CASSSGFQETQYF | TGTGCCAGCAGCTCGGGGTTCCAAGAGACCCAGTACTTC
TRBJ2-7 | TRBV2 | . | 14 | . | CASNRDAYSYEQYF | TGTGCCAGCAACCGGGACGCCTACTCCTACGAGCAGTACTTC
TRBJ2-4 | TRBV9 | . | 13 | . | CASSLPDLNIQYF | TGTGCCAGCAGCCTCCCAGATCTCAACATTCAGTACTTC
TRBJ2-1 | TRBV27 | TRBD1 | 14 | . | CASSQRTGRNEQFF | TGTGCCAGCAGTCAGAGGACAGGGAGAAATGAGCAGTTCTTC
TRBJ2-5 | TRBV19 | TRBD1 | 15 | . | CASSITRDRLETQYF | TGTGCCAGTAGTATAACCCGGGACAGGCTAGAGACCCAGTACTTC
TRBJ1-1 | TRBV4-1 | . | 16 | . | CATLPLENTVNTEAFF | TGCGCCACCCTCCCTCTCGAGAACACGGTGAACACTGAAGCTTTCTTT
TRBJ2-5 | TRBV5-4 | . | 16 | . | CASSLSKLRSQETQYF | TGTGCCAGCAGCTTGTCGAAGCTGCGTTCCCAAGAGACCCAGTACTTC
TRBJ2-7 | TRBV7-2 | . | 14 | . | CASSLVGEGYEQYF | TGTGCCAGCAGCTTAGTGGGAGAGGGCTACGAGCAGTACTTC
TRBJ1-2 | TRBV10-2 | . | 15 | . | CASTPGQPSYYGYTF | TGCGCCAGCACCCCTGGACAGCCAAGCTACTATGGCTACACCTTC
TRBJ2-5 | TRBV2 | . | 13 | . | CASHDGTQETQYF | TGTGCCAGCCACGACGGCACCCAAGAGACCCAGTACTTC
TRBJ1-5 | TRBV7-2 | . | 14 | . | CASSFGGRNQPQHF | TGTGCCAGCAGTTTCGGGGGACGCAATCAGCCCCAGCATTTT
TRBJ1-5 | TRBV6-5 | . | 15 | . | CASSYGQAGNQPQHF | TGTGCCAGCAGTTACGGGCAGGCTGGGAATCAGCCCCAGCATTTT
TRBJ1-3 | TRBV7-9 | TRBD1 | 16 | . | CASSDFRGRGGNTIYF | TGTGCCAGCAGCGACTTCAGGGGGAGAGGCGGAAACACCATATATTTT
TRBJ2-5 | TRBV5-1 | . | 15 | . | CASSPRSGVGETQYF | TGCGCTAGCAGCCCCCGATCAGGGGTTGGAGAGACCCAGTACTTC
TRBJ2-7 | TRBV3-1/TRBV3-2 | TRBD1 | 14 | . | CASSQDGTGSQQYF | TGTGCCAGCAGCCAAGACGGGACAGGGAGTCAGCAGTACTTC
TRBJ1-2 | TRBV3-1/TRBV3-2 | . | 15 | . | CASSPNRGSLYGYTF | TGTGCCAGCAGCCCTAATCGGGGGTCTCTTTATGGCTACACCTTC
TRBJ1-1 | TRBV7-9 | . | 15 | . | CASSLPGRGGTEAFF | TGTGCCAGCAGCCTACCGGGACGGGGGGGGACTGAAGCTTTCTTT
TRBJ2-1 | TRBV18 | TRBD1 | 13 | . | CASSPGQDNEQFF | TGTGCCAGCTCGCCGGGACAGGACAATGAGCAGTTCTTC
TRBJ2-3 | TRBV5-1 | TRBD2 | 16 | . | CASSLTSGTSTDTQYF | TGCGCCAGCAGCCTGACTAGCGGGACTAGCACAGATACGCAGTATTTT
TRBJ2-2 | TRBV5-1 | . | 14 | . | CASSLGVTTGELFF | TGCGCCAGCAGCTTGGGGGTAACCACCGGGGAGCTGTTTTTT
TRBJ1-1 | TRBV6-5 | . | 11 | . | CASLQGRRAFF | TGTGCCAGCTTACAGGGACGGAGGGCTTTCTTT
TRBJ1-4 | TRBV6-5 | . | 13 | . | CAIGMSGDEKLFF | TGTGCCATAGGCATGAGTGGGGATGAAAAACTGTTTTTT
TRBJ2-6 | TRBV11-3 | TRBD1 | 19 | . | CASSLASGGAVSGANVLTF | TGTGCCAGCAGCTTAGCCTCAGGGGGAGCTGTGTCTGGGGCCAACGTCCTGACTTTC
TRBJ2-3 | TRBV29-1 | . | 12 | . | CSVVESTDTQYF | TGCAGCGTTGTAGAGAGCACAGATACGCAGTATTTT
TRBJ1-1 | TRBV28 | . | 14 | . | CASSLRSEDTEAFF | TGTGCCAGCAGTTTAAGATCGGAAGACACTGAAGCTTTCTTT
TRBJ2-7 | TRBV27 | . | 14 | . | CASSLAGLSYEQYF | TGTGCCAGCAGTTTAGCGGGTCTCTCCTACGAGCAGTACTTC
TRBJ1-1 | TRBV7-8 | TRBD1 | 14 | . | CASSLAGGTVKLFF | TGTGCCAGCAGCTTAGCGGGGGGGACAGTGAAGCTTTTCTTT
TRBJ2-2 | TRBV18 | TRBD2 | 17 | . | CASCRQREGPVAGELFF | TGTGCCAGCTGCAGGCAGCGGGAGGGCCCAGTTGCCGGGGAGCTGTTTTTT
TRBJ2-5 | TRBV2 | . | 13 | once | CASSVERRETQYF | TGTGCCAGCAGTGTTGAGCGGAGAGAGACCCAGTACTTC
TRBJ2-1 | TRBV18 | . | 16 | . | CASSPPTGDYYNEQFF | TGTGCCAGCTCACCACCCACAGGAGACTACTACAATGAGCAGTTCTTC
TRBJ1-3 | TRBV7-9 | . | 15 | . | CASSPEALSGNTIYF | TGTGCCAGCAGCCCCGAGGCCCTCTCTGGAAACACCATATATTTT
TRBJ2-5 | TRBV6-2/TRBV6-3 | TRBD2 | 16 | once | CASSPPGLRYQETQYF | TGTGCCAGCAGTCCACCGGGACTACGGTACCAAGAGACCCAGTACTTC
TRBJ1-6 | TRBV3-1/TRBV3-2 | . | 16 | . | CASSQGDSRGGSPLHF | TGTGCCAGCAGCCAAGGGGACTCCCGGGGTGGTTCACCCCTCCACTTT
TRBJ2-7 | TRBV28 | TRBD1 | 12 | . | CASKDRRFEQYF | TGTGCCAGCAAGGACAGGCGCTTCGAGCAGTACTTC
TRBJ1-5 | TRBV6-5 | TRBD1 | 14 | . | CASRPDRATQPQHF | TGTGCCAGCAGACCGGACAGGGCAACTCAGCCCCAGCATTTT